This T cell receptor (beta chain) was observed in a study of T cell responses to AZD1222 COVID-19 vaccine. Study-wide results and caveats: Donor demographics were predominantly white British with a female majority; clonal diversity may be underestimated.

V was cut by 11 bases and J by 9 bases, with 23 bases left in between. There are 13 residues in the CDR3. Concerning this clone itself: Its cognate antigen is unknown.

Sequencing used immunoSEQ multiplex PCR; TCRdb keeps in-frame clones, though not all of them. The sample consists of over 100,000 clones, more than 75% of them appearing once. This chain links TRBV23-1 with TRBJ2-7; possibly TRBD1 for D (6 bases). TRBV23-1 is an open reading frame whose function is uncertain. Sample: peripheral blood, taken on day 0 of AZD1222 vaccination. This TCR derives from an adult in good health. The CDR3 spells CAVLRDTSRGQYF. The CDR3 nucleotides read TGCGCCGTCCTCCGGGACACTTCCCGGGGGCAGTACTTC.